What follows is one TCR beta chain and its context. This CDR3 comprises 18 residues. V dropped 4 bases and J dropped 7; count of bases not matched to a gene: 12. The germline CDR1 and CDR2 sequences are MNHEY and SVGEGT. Sequenced by immunoSEQ multiplex PCR; TCRdb stores in-frame clones only, minus some. Of approximately 310,000 clones in the sample, around 86% are singletons; the top ten hold 1%. These data belong to a study of blood T cell repertoires in COVID-19. Sequencing input: peripheral blood. The clonotype originates from a man in his forties or fifties with active or convalescent COVID-19. This chain uses TRBV6-2 or TRBV6-3 with TRBJ1-6, with TRBD1 matching over 11 bases. DNA of the CDR3: TGTGCCAGCAGTTCCCACTGGGGGGACAGGGGGAAGAATTCACCCCTCCACTTT. This encodes CASSSHWGDRGKNSPLHF.